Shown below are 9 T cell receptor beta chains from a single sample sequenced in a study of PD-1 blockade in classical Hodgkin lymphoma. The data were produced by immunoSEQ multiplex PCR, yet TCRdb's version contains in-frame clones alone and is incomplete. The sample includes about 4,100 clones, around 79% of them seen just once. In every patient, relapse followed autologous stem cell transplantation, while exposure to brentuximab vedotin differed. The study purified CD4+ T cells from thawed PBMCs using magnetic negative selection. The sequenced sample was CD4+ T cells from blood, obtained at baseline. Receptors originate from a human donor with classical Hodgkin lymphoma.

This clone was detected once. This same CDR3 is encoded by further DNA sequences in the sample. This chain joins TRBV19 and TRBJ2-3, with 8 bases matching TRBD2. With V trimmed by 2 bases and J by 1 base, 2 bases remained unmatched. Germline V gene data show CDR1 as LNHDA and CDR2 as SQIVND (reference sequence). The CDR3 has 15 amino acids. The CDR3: CASSIRRGGTDTQYF. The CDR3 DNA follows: TGTGCCAGTAGTATACGGCGGGGGGGCACAGATACGCAGTATTTT. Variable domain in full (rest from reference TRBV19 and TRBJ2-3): DGGITQSPKYLFRKEGQNVTLSCEQNLNHDAMYWYRQDPGQGLRLIYYSQIVNDFQKGDIAEGYSVSREKKESFPLTVTSAQKNPTAFYLCASSIRRGGTDTQYFGPGTRLTVL.

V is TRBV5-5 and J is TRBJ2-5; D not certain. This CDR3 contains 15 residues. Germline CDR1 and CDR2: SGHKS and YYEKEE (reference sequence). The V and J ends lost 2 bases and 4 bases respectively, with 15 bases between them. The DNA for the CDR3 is TGTGCCAGCAGCTTTCGAATTCGGCTCGGAGAGACCCAGTACTTC. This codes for CASSFRIRLGETQYF.

The CDR3 reads CASSYSIGGSYEQYF. The CDR3 DNA is TGTGCCAGCAGTTACTCGATAGGGGGAAGCTACGAGCAGTACTTC. The V call is TRBV6-6, the J call TRBJ2-7, with a possible D match to TRBD1 (6 bases). Germline values: CDR1 MNHNY, CDR2 SVGAGI (reference sequence). This CDR3 region has 15 residues. V was trimmed by 0 bases and J by 3 bases, leaving 12 bases between them.

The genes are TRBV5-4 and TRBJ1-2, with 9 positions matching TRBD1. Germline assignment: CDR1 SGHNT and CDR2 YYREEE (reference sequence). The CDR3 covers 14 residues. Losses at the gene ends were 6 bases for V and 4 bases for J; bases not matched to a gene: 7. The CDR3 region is CASTLGQGSYGYTF. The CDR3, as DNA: TGTGCCAGCACCCTCGGACAGGGGTCCTATGGCTACACCTTC.

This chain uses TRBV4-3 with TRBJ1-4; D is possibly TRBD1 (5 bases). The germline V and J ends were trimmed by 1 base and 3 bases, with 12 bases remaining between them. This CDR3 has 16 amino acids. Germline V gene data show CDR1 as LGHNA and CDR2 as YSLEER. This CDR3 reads CASSQVRGRSNEKLFF. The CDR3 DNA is TGCGCCAGCAGCCAAGTTAGGGGAAGATCTAATGAAAAACTGTTTTTT.

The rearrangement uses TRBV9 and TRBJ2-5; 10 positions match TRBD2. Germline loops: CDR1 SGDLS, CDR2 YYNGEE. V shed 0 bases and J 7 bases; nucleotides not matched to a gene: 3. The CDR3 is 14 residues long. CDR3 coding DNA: TGTGCCAGCAGCGTAGAGTCTAGCGGGGGGACCCAGTACTTC. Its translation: CASSVESSGGTQYF.

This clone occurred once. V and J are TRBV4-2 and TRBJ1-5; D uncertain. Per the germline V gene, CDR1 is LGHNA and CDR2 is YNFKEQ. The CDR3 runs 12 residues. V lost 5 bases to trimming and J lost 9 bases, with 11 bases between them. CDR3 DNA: TGTGCCAGCAGCTTGTTTTCCATGCCCCAGCATTTT. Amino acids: CASSLFSMPQHF.

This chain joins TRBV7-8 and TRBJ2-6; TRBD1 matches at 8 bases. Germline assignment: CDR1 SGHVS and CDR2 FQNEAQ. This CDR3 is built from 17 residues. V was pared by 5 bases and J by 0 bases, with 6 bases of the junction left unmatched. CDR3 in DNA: TGTGCCAGCAGCCAGGGACAGGCCCTCTCTGGGGCCAACGTCCTGACTTTC. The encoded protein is CASSQGQALSGANVLTF.

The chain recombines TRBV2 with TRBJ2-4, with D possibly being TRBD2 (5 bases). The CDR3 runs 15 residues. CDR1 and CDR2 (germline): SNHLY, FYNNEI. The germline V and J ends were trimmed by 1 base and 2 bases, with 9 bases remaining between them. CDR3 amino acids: CASSEEGGTKNIQYF. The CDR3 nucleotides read TGTGCCAGCAGTGAAGAAGGAGGAACCAAAAACATTCAGTACTTC.